Below, 9 T cell receptor beta chains from the same sample are listed, as sequenced in a study of blood T cell repertoires in COVID-19. Measured with immunoSEQ multiplex PCR; TCRdb has only the in-frame clones, and not every one. In the table there are some 180,000 clones, under 90% of which are singletons. Sequenced: peripheral blood. Receptors were obtained from a man in his 60s with acute or convalescent COVID-19.

V usage is TRBV18 and J usage is TRBJ1-1, with D possibly TRBD1 on 5 matching bases. Trimming removed 0 bases at V and 4 bases at J, with 12 bases between. The germline CDR1 and CDR2 sequences are KGHSH and LQKENI. This CDR3 comprises 15 residues. The CDR3, as DNA: TGTGCCAGCTCACCACCGCCAGGGAGGAGCACTGAAGCTTTCTTT. The encoded protein is CASSPPPGRSTEAFF.

The chain is built from TRBV27 and TRBJ2-3, with 7 nucleotides matching TRBD1. Germline V lookup: CDR1 MNHEY, CDR2 SMNVEV (reference sequence). The CDR3 length is 16 residues. V gave up 6 bases and J gave up 4 bases; unmatched junction bases: 13. The CDR3 sequence: CASSQGQSTLSDTQYF. CDR3 nucleotide sequence: TGTGCCAGCAGCCAGGGACAGAGCACACTCTCAGATACGCAGTATTTT.

The genes are TRBV28 and TRBJ1-1; D might be TRBD1 (5 bases). The CDR3 totals 14 residues. Germline V lookup: CDR1 MDHEN, CDR2 SYDVKM. V gave up 3 bases and J gave up 9 bases, with 17 bases separating them. CDR3 amino acids: CASSFVNRRTKAFF. CDR3 DNA: TGTGCCAGCAGTTTCGTAAACAGGAGAACTAAAGCTTTCTTT.

This chain joins TRBV6-6 and TRBJ2-1; a weak D match, TRBD2 (5 bases). V was trimmed by 7 bases and J by 0 bases, leaving 13 bases between them. The CDR3 has 15 residues. Germline V gene data show CDR1 as MNHNY and CDR2 as SVGAGI (reference sequence). This CDR3 is CASTNGLISYNEQFF. The CDR3 DNA reads TGTGCCAGCACAAACGGACTTATCTCCTACAATGAGCAGTTCTTC.

CDR3 sequence: CASSLAPLEGNQPQHF. In nucleotides, the CDR3 is TGCGCCAGCAGCTTGGCCCCCTTGGAGGGCAATCAGCCCCAGCATTTT. This sequence joins TRBV5-1 and TRBJ1-5; D is uncertain. Germline CDR1 reads SGHRS; CDR2 reads YFSETQ. This CDR3 has 16 residues. Trimming cost V 0 bases and J 2 bases, with 12 bases left between them.

The CDR3 DNA follows: TGTGCCAGCAGTTTGAAGGGGCAGGACTATGGCTACACCTTC. Residues: CASSLKGQDYGYTF. J is TRBJ1-2 and V is TRBV27, with D possibly matching TRBD1 (5 bases). Deletions cut 3 bases from V and 3 bases from J, with 11 bases between. Per the germline V gene, CDR1 is MNHEY and CDR2 is SMNVEV (reference sequence). The CDR3 length is 14 residues.

The sample holds one count of this clone. The gene calls are TRBV2 and TRBJ2-2; D possibly corresponds to TRBD2 (5 bases). The ends were cut back, 8 bases at V and 5 bases at J, with 18 bases in the middle. The CDR3 contains 15 residues. Germline CDR1 reads SNHLY; CDR2 reads FYNNEI. Here the CDR3 DNA reads TGTGCCAGCCTTCCATACCGGGATGCGACCGGGGAGCTGTTTTTT. Its protein is CASLPYRDATGELFF.

The J gene is TRBJ1-5, the V gene TRBV6-2 or TRBV6-3, with no clear D. Germline CDR1 MNHEY, CDR2 SVGEGT. This CDR3 is 13 amino acids long. The V and J ends lost 1 base and 5 bases respectively, with 6 bases between them. The CDR3 spells CASSYFIDQPQHF. The CDR3 DNA sequence: TGTGCCAGCAGTTACTTCATAGATCAGCCCCAGCATTTT.

This chain uses TRBV7-6 with TRBJ1-3; tentative D call: TRBD1 (5 bases). Per the germline V gene, CDR1 is SGHVS and CDR2 is FNYEAQ. V was pared by 1 base and J by 0 bases, with 10 bases between. The CDR3 runs to 16 residues. CDR3 nucleotides: TGTGCCAGCAGCTTAGGGGTGGGGCCCTCTGGAAACACCATATATTTT. Translating it yields CASSLGVGPSGNTIYF.